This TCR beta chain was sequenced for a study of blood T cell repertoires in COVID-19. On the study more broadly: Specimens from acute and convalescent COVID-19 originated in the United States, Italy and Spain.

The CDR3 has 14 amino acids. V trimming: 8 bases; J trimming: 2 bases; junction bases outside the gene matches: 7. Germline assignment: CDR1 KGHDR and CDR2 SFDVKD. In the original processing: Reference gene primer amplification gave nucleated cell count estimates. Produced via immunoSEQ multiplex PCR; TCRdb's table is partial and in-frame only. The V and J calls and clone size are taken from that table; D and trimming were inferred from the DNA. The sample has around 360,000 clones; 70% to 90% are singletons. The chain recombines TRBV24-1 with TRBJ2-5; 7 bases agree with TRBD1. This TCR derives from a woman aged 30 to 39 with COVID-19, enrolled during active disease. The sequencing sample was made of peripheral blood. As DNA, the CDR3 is TGTGCCACCATACCACAGGGGCCTCAAGAGACCCAGTACTTC. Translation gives CATIPQGPQETQYF.